Presented here are 14 T cell receptor beta chains from one specimen sequenced in a study of T cells in Graves' hyperthyroidism and ophthalmopathy. Researchers took RNA transcripts and amplified the TCR beta CDR3 regions from them. HTBI primers drove first-round RT-PCR of the TCR CDR3. Each CDR3 protein is one row after TCRdb ran MiXCR on the multiplex PCR reads. The table includes over 250,000 distinct CDR3 sequences, approximately 15% detected once. The specimen was blood. All receptors come from a woman aged 35 to 49 with Graves' ophthalmopathy.

The chain recombines TRBV6-4 with TRBJ1-5, with a tentative D call TRBD1 (5 bases). The CDR3 runs 13 residues. Germline CDR1 reads MRHNA; CDR2 reads SNTAGT. V was shortened by 5 bases and J by 6 bases, with 11 bases between the two germline ends. CDR3: CASSSGGSQPQHF. The CDR3 bases are TGTGCCAGCAGTTCGGGGGGGAGTCAGCCCCAGCATTTT.

This clonotype came up a few times. The chain joins TRBV6-5 to TRBJ2-3; no firm D call. Germline V CDR1 and CDR2: MNHEY, SVGAGI. CDR3 length: 16 residues. Trimming shortened V by 0 bases and J by 2 bases, and 12 bases separated the two germline ends. In DNA, the CDR3 is TGTGCCAGCAGTTACTCGAAGACTTATTACACAGATACGCAGTATTTT. This gives the protein CASSYSKTYYTDTQYF.

This clonotype turned up a few times. The chain employs TRBV15 and TRBJ1-3; 9 positions agree with TRBD1. The germline V gene encodes CDR1 LNHNV and CDR2 YYDKDF (reference sequence). This CDR3 region has 15 residues. J lost 4 bases, V lost 5 bases, and 6 bases had no gene match. In nucleotides, the CDR3 is TGTGCCACCAGCGTGGACAGGGGTCTAGGAAACACCATATATTTT. This encodes CATSVDRGLGNTIYF. The full variable domain, in which reference TRBV15 and TRBJ1-3 provide the parts outside the CDR3, is DAMVIQNPRYQVTQFGKPVTLSCSQTLNHNVMYWYQQKSSQAPKLLFHYYDKDFNNEADTPDNFQSRRPNTSFCFLDIRSPGLGDTAMYLCATSVDRGLGNTIYFGEGSWLTVV.

This clonotype was found many times. The V and J genes are TRBV29-1 and TRBJ2-7; TRBD2 matches at 9 bases. V lost 3 bases, J lost 3 bases, and 3 bases stayed unmatched. The germline V gene encodes CDR1 SQVTM and CDR2 ANQGSEA. This CDR3 is 13 amino acids long. This chain's CDR3 is CSVETSGYYEQYF. CDR3 coding DNA: TGCAGCGTTGAGACTAGCGGATACTACGAGCAGTACTTC.

The table lists this clonotype with many counts. The chain uses TRBV27 and TRBJ2-3; 11 positions match TRBD2. V dropped 4 bases and J dropped 3; count of bases not matched to a gene: 9. This CDR3 is built from 17 residues. The germline V gene has CDR1 MNHEY and CDR2 SMNVEV (reference sequence). DNA of the CDR3: TGTGCCAGCAGTTCGACTCCTAGCGGGAGGACAACAGATACGCAGTATTTT. This translates into CASSSTPSGRTTDTQYF.

This clonotype was seen a few times. This chain connects TRBV6-1 to TRBJ1-2, with 8 bases matching TRBD1. This CDR3 comprises 15 residues. V lost 5 bases to trimming and J lost 8 bases; unmatched junction nucleotides: 13. Germline V gene data show CDR1 as MNHNS and CDR2 as SASEGT. The CDR3 DNA reads TGTGCCAGCAGTTATTATAATACAGGGGGAGGCGGCTACACCTTC. Encoded protein: CASSYYNTGGGGYTF.

V is TRBV3-1 and J is TRBJ2-7; D gene ambiguous. The CDR3 runs to 14 residues. V was trimmed by 0 bases and J by 2 bases, leaving 8 bases between them. Germline V gives CDR1 LGHDT, CDR2 YNNKEL (reference sequence). The CDR3 loop is CASSQDLVAYEQYF. In nucleotides, the CDR3 is TGTGCCAGCAGCCAAGATTTAGTGGCCTACGAGCAGTACTTC.

The chain employs TRBV18 and TRBJ2-1, with 8 bases aligning to TRBD2. The CDR3 contains 15 residues. V shed 3 bases and J 3 bases; nucleotides not matched to a gene: 4. CDR1 is KGHSH, CDR2 LQKENI, per germline. CDR3 region: CASSPGLGYYNEQFF. The DNA of the CDR3 is TGTGCCAGCTCACCGGGACTAGGGTACTACAATGAGCAGTTCTTC.

The table lists this clonotype with a few counts. J is TRBJ2-7 and V is TRBV9; D gene unclear. The CDR3 sequence is 13 residues long. Germline loops: CDR1 SGDLS, CDR2 YYNGEE. V was shortened by 4 bases and J by 3 bases, with 11 bases between the two germline ends. The CDR3 protein is CASSPQLNYEQYF. The CDR3 nucleotides read TGTGCCAGCAGCCCCCAACTAAACTACGAGCAGTACTTC.

V gene TRBV7-6 combines with J gene TRBJ2-2; D may be TRBD1 (7 bases). The CDR3 runs to 16 residues. Germline V gives CDR1 SGHVS, CDR2 FNYEAQ. Trimming shortened V by 2 bases and J by 4 bases, and 14 bases separated the two germline ends. The CDR3: CASSLRSGGITGELFF. The CDR3 DNA follows: TGTGCCAGCAGCTTACGTTCAGGGGGGATCACCGGGGAGCTGTTTTTT.

This clonotype was seen ten or more times. This chain connects TRBV6-1 to TRBJ1-1, with TRBD1 as a possible D gene (5 bases). Germline CDR1 MNHNS, CDR2 SASEGT. Trimming pared 8 bases from V and 4 bases from J, leaving 14 bases between. CDR3 length equals 13 residues. The CDR3 reads CASGLGARTEAFF. CDR3 bases: TGTGCCAGCGGGCTCGGGGCTCGCACTGAAGCTTTCTTT.

This clonotype has just a few counts. This rearrangement joins TRBV29-1 to TRBJ1-5; no definite D call. V shed 5 bases and J shed 9 bases, with 14 bases lying between them. CDR1 is SQVTM, CDR2 ANQGSEA, per germline. CDR3 length: 12 amino acids. CDR3 nucleotide sequence: TGCAGCGTTCGGGAGACCTCGGGGCCCCAGCATTTT. Its translation is CSVRETSGPQHF.

This clonotype was counted ten times or more. V and J are TRBV6-1 and TRBJ1-2, with TRBD1 matching 12 bases. Germline loops: CDR1 MNHNS, CDR2 SASEGT. With V trimmed by 7 bases and J by 4 bases, 13 bases remained unmatched. This CDR3 is built from 17 residues. The CDR3 sequence is CASKSMTGTGGGYGYTF. The CDR3 nucleotides read TGTGCCAGCAAGAGCATGACCGGGACAGGGGGCGGCTATGGCTACACCTTC.

The rearrangement links TRBV4-1 to TRBJ2-7; no clear D gene. V lost 0 bases and J lost 5, with 11 bases in between. The CDR3 length is 14 residues. The germline V gene has CDR1 MGHRA and CDR2 YSYEKL. This chain's CDR3 is CASSQDQGIDEQYF. The CDR3 DNA reads as TGCGCCAGCAGCCAAGATCAAGGGATAGACGAGCAGTACTTC.